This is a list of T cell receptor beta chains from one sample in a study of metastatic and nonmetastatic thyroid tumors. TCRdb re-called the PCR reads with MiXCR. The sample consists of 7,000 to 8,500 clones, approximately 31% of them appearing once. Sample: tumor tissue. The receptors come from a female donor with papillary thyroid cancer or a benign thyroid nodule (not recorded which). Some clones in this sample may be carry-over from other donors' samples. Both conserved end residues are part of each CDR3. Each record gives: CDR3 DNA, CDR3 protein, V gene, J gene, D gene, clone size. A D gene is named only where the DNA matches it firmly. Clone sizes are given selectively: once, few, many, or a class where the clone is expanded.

TGCGCCAGCAGCTCTCGTCGCGGAAACACCATATATTTT	CASSSRRGNTIYF	TRBV5-1	TRBJ1-3	NA	NA
TGTGCCAGCAGTGAAAGGAGGGTAGGGGGACTCTATGGCTACACCTTC	CASSERRVGGLYGYTF	TRBV6-1	TRBJ1-2	NA	few
TGTGCCAGCAGCTTAGAGACAGGGCCCTACGAGCAGTACTTC	CASSLETGPYEQYF	TRBV7-8	TRBJ2-7	TRBD1	medium-sized
TGTGCCAGCAGCTTAGGGGCAGGGGTTAGAGCTTTCTTT	CASSLGAGVRAFF	TRBV7-8	TRBJ1-1	NA	large
TGTGCCAGCAGTGGATCTTTAGCTAACTATGGCTACACCTTC	CASSGSLANYGYTF	TRBV6-1	TRBJ1-2	NA	NA
TGTGCCAGCAGCTTGTCGACTAGCGGGGGCCAAGAGACCCAGTACTTC	CASSLSTSGGQETQYF	TRBV7-3	TRBJ2-5	TRBD2	few
TGTGCCAGCCTTTCAGGGGGCGCAATGGGCGAGCAGTACTTC	CASLSGGAMGEQYF	TRBV2	TRBJ2-7	TRBD1	NA
TGTGCCAGCAGCTTAAAGACCGGACAGGGGAGCCTCACCTTC	CASSLKTGQGSLTF	TRBV7-9	TRBJ1-2	TRBD1	NA
TGCAGTGCTACTCCCGACAGGGGTGCTATGGGTGGCTACACCTTC	CSATPDRGAMGGYTF	TRBV20-1	TRBJ1-2	TRBD1	NA
TGCAGGGGGGGTAGCGGGTCTAAAACCCACTTC	CRGGSGSKTHF	TRBV20-1	TRBJ2-7	TRBD2	few
TGCAGTGCTAAATCATCGACTGGGGCCAACGTCCTGACTTTC	CSAKSSTGANVLTF	TRBV20-1	TRBJ2-6	NA	NA
TGTGCCAGCAGAAACACAGGATCCACTGAAGCTTTCTTT	CASRNTGSTEAFF	TRBV27	TRBJ1-1	NA	few
TGCAGTGCTAGGCTTATACTCTCCTATAATTCACCCCTCCACTTT	CSARLILSYNSPLHF	TRBV20-1	TRBJ1-6	NA	NA
TGTGCCTGGAGTGTACGAAGGGATAGGAGCTCCTACGAGCAGTACTTC	CAWSVRRDRSSYEQYF	TRBV30	TRBJ2-7	NA	medium-sized
TGTGCCAGCAGCCAAGGACAGGGACACCCTAACTATGGCTACACCTTC	CASSQGQGHPNYGYTF	TRBV7-8	TRBJ1-2	TRBD1	many
TGTGCCAGCAGTGACGCCACTAGCGGGATAGCCTACGAGCAGTACTTC	CASSDATSGIAYEQYF	TRBV6-4	TRBJ2-7	TRBD2	NA
TGTGCCAGCAGCCCGCCCGGACTAGCGGGAATTTCTTACACCGGGGAGCTGTTTTTT	CASSPPGLAGISYTGELFF	TRBV3-1	TRBJ2-2	TRBD2	many